Following are 9 T cell receptor beta chains from one sample sequenced in a study of T cells after yellow fever vaccination. MiXCR was run by TCRdb on the 5' RACE reads, yielding one entry per CDR3 protein. The profile shows about 320,000 distinct CDR3 sequences, approximately 13% of them singletons. Sequenced here: CD4+ T cells sorted from PBMCs, sampled 15 days after the yellow fever booster vaccination. The receptors shown here come from a man aged 18 to 29 who received the YFV17D yellow fever vaccine.

This clonotype was observed a few times. The chain recombines TRBV7-8 with TRBJ2-3, with D perhaps TRBD2 (6 bases). The CDR3 runs 11 residues. CDR1 is SGHVS, CDR2 FQNEAQ, per germline. Trimming removed 4 bases from V and 7 bases from J, with 6 bases in between. The CDR3 spells CASSWTNTQYF. CDR3 DNA sequence: TGTGCCAGCAGCTGGACTAATACGCAGTATTTT.

This clonotype was seen repeatedly, ten times or more. The gene calls are TRBV3-1 and TRBJ2-2; 8 nucleotides align to TRBD1. The CDR3 runs 16 residues. CDR1 LGHDT and CDR2 YNNKEL come from the germline V gene (reference sequence). V trimming: 1 base; J trimming: 4 bases; junction bases outside the gene matches: 5. The CDR3 nucleotides are TGTGCCAGCAGCCAAGGTCCAGGGGGCCGCACCGGGGAGCTGTTTTTT. Translated: CASSQGPGGRTGELFF.

The chain has TRBV5-1 and TRBJ1-1, with D possibly being TRBD1 (5 bases). This CDR3 contains 16 residues. From germline, CDR1 is SGHRS and CDR2 YFSETQ. Trimming cost V 3 bases and J 3 bases, with 18 bases left between them. Here the CDR3 DNA reads TGCGCCAGCAGCTCTCCCAGGGAACTTAAGGACACTGAAGCTTTCTTT. This translates into CASSSPRELKDTEAFF.

This rearrangement joins TRBV29-1 to TRBJ1-2; D unresolved. This CDR3 is 13 amino acids long. Per the germline V gene, CDR1 is SQVTM and CDR2 is ANQGSEA. Trimming left V 0 bases short and J 4 bases short, with 9 bases between. This CDR3 reads CSVEEGSAYGYTF. CDR3 DNA: TGCAGCGTTGAAGAGGGGTCAGCCTATGGCTACACCTTC.

This chain joins TRBV5-1 and TRBJ1-1; D unclear. Trimming pared 1 base from V and 4 bases from J, leaving 5 bases between. The germline gives CDR1 SGHRS, CDR2 YFSETQ. The CDR3 consists of 12 residues. The DNA of the CDR3 is TGCGCCAGCAGCTTGCCGGGCACTGAAGCTTTCTTT. This codes for CASSLPGTEAFF.

The chain is built from TRBV7-9 and TRBJ1-2; 8 bases are a match to TRBD1. The CDR3 contains 15 residues. Trimming took 4 bases from V and 4 from J; bases not matched to a gene: 8. Looked up from germline, CDR1 is SEHNR and CDR2 is FQNEAQ (reference sequence). The CDR3 sequence: CASSYSRGRGYGYTF. The DNA of the CDR3 is TGTGCCAGCAGCTACTCCAGGGGGCGAGGCTATGGCTACACCTTC.

This clonotype was observed a handful of times. This chain connects TRBV27 to TRBJ1-3; no firm D call. The CDR3 consists of 13 residues. Germline V CDR1 and CDR2: MNHEY, SMNVEV (reference sequence). V dropped 3 bases and J dropped 4 bases, with 7 bases sitting between them. Here the CDR3 DNA reads TGTGCCAGCAGTTTGGGGAGGGGAAACACCATATATTTT. Residues: CASSLGRGNTIYF.

The chain joins TRBV4-1 to TRBJ2-3, with D hard to call. CDR1 and CDR2 (germline): MGHRA, YSYEKL. The CDR3 sequence is 16 residues long. Trimming took off 3 bases at V and 0 bases at J, with 13 bases between the two ends. CDR3: CASSQQDLFSTDTQYF. In DNA form, the CDR3 reads TGCGCCAGCAGCCAGCAAGACTTATTTAGCACAGATACGCAGTATTTT.

The chain is built from TRBV1 and TRBJ2-5; TRBD2 is taken as the D call from the table, unchecked against the DNA. TRBV1 represents a pseudogene. The CDR3 length is 21 residues. DNA for the CDR3: TGCACCAGCAGCCAAGATCTTCGCGGGGGTAGCGGGGGAGATACCCAAGAGACCCAGTACTTC. It encodes CTSSQDLRGGSGGDTQETQYF.